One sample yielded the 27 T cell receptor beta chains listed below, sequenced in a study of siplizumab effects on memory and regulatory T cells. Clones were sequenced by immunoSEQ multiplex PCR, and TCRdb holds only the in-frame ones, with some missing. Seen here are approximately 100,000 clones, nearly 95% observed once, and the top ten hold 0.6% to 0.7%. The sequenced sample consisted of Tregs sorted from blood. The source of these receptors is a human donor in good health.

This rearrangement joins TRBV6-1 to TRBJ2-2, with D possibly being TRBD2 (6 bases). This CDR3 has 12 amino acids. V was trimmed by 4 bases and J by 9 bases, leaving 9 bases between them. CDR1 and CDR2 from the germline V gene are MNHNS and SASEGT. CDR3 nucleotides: TGTGCCAGCAGTGCCGGGAGCAGGGAGCTGTTTTTT. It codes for CASSAGSRELFF.

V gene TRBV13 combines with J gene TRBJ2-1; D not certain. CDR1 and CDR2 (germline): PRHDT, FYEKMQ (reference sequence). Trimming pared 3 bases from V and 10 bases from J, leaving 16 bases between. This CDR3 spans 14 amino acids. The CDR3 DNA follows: TGTGCCAGCAGCTTCATAGCCCCAAGCGCGGAGCAGTTCTTC. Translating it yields CASSFIAPSAEQFF.

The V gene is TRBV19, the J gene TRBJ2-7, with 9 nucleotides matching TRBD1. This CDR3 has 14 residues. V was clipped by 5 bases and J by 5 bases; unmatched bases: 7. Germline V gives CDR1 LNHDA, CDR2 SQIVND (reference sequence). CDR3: CASSAGTGIDEQYF. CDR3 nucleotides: TGTGCCAGTAGTGCCGGGACAGGGATCGACGAGCAGTACTTC.

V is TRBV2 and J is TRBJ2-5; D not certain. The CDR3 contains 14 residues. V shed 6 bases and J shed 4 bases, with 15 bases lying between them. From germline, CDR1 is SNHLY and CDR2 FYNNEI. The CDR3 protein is CASSQVLTPETQYF. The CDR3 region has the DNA TGTGCCAGCAGCCAGGTTTTGACCCCAGAGACCCAGTACTTC.

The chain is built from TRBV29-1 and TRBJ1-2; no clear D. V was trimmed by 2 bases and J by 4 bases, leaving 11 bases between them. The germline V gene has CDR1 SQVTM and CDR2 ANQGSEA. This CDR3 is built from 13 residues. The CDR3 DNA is TGCAGCGTTGAATCGGTGGTGAGCTATGGCTACACCTTC. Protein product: CSVESVVSYGYTF.

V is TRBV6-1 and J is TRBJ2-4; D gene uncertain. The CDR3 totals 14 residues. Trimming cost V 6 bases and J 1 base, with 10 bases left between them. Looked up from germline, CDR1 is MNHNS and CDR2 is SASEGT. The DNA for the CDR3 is TGTGCCAGCAGCTCCCAGGACGCCAAAAACATTCAGTACTTC. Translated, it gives CASSSQDAKNIQYF.

The CDR3 is CASTDRGNSPLHF. DNA of the CDR3: TGTGCCAGCACAGACAGGGGGAATTCACCCCTCCACTTT. The chain combines TRBV19 with TRBJ1-6, with 9 bases fitting TRBD1. CDR3 length equals 13 residues. Germline lookup yields CDR1 LNHDA and CDR2 SQIVND (reference sequence). V lost 9 bases to trimming and J lost 7 bases; unmatched junction nucleotides: 4.

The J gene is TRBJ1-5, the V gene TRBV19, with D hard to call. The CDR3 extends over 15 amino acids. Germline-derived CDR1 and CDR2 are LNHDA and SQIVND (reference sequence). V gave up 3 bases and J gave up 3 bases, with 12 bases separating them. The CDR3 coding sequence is TGTGCCAGTAGTATGGAGGGAATTTTCAATCAGCCCCAGCATTTT. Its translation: CASSMEGIFNQPQHF.

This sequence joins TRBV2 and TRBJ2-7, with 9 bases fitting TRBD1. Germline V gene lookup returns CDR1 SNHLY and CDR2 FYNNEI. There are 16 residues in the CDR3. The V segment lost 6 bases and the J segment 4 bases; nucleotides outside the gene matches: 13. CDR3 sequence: CASSGALRTGAYEQYF. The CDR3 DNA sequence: TGTGCCAGCAGCGGGGCTTTAAGGACAGGGGCTTACGAGCAGTACTTC.

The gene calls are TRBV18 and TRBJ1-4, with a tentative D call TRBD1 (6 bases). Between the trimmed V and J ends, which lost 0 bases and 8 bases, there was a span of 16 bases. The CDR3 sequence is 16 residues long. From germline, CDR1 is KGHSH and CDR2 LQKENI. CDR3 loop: CASSPPNSGVREKLFF. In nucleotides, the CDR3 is TGTGCCAGCTCACCACCTAATTCAGGGGTGCGGGAAAAACTGTTTTTT.

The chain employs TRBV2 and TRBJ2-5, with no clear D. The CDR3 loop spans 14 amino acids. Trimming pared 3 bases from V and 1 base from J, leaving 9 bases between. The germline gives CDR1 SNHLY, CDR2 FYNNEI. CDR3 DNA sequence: TGTGCCAGCAGTGAGCGGTGGGGCCAAGAGACCCAGTACTTC. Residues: CASSERWGQETQYF.

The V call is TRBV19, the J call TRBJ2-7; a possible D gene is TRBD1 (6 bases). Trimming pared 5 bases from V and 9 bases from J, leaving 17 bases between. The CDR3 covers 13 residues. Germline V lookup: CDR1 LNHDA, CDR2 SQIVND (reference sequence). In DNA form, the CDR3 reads TGTGCCAGTAGTCGTGGGCAGGGGACCGGGCAGTACTTC. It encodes CASSRGQGTGQYF.

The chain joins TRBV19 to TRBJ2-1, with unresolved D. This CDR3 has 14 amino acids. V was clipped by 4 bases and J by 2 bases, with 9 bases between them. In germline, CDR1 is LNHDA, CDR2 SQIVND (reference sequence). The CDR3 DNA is TGTGCCAGTAGTAAGGCAGACACCTACAATGAGCAGTTCTTC. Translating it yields CASSKADTYNEQFF.

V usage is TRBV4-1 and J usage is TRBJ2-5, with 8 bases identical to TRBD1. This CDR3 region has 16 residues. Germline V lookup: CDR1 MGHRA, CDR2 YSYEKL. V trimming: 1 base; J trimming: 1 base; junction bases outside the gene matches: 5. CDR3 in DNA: TGCGCCAGCAGCCAAGTCATGACAGGGGCCCAAGAGACCCAGTACTTC. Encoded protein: CASSQVMTGAQETQYF.

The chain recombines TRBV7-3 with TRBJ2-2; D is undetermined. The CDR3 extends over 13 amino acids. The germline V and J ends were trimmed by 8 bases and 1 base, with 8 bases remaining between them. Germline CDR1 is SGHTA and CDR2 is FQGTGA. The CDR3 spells CASGPLNTGELFF. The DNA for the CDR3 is TGTGCCAGCGGACCATTGAACACCGGGGAGCTGTTTTTT.

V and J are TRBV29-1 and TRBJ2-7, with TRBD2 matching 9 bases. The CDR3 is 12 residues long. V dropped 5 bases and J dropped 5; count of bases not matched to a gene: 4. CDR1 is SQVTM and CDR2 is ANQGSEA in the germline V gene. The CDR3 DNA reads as TGCAGCGTTTCACTAGCGGGTAACGAGCAGTACTTC. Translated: CSVSLAGNEQYF.

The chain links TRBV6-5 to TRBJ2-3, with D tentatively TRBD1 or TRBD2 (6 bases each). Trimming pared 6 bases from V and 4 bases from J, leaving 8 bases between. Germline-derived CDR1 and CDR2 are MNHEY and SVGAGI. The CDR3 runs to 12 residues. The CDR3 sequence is CASSRGPDTQYF. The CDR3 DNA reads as TGTGCCAGCAGCCGGGGGCCAGATACGCAGTATTTT.

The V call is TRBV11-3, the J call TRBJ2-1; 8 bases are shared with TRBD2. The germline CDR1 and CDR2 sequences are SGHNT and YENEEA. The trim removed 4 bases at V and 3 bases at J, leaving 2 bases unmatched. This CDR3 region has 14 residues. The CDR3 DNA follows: TGTGCCAGCAGCTCGAGCGGGGGCTACAATGAGCAGTTCTTC. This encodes CASSSSGGYNEQFF.

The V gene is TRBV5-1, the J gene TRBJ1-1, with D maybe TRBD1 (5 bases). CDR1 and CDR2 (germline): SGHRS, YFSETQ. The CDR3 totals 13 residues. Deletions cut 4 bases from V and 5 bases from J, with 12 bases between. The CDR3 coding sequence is TGCGCCAGCAGCCCCGGGGGGTGGACTGAAGCTTTCTTT. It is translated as CASSPGGWTEAFF.

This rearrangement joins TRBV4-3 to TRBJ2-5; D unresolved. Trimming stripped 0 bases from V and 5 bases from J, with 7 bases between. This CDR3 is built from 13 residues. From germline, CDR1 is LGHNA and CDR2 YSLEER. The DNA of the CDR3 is TGCGCCAGCAGCCAAGATATGGGGGAGACCCAGTACTTC. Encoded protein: CASSQDMGETQYF.

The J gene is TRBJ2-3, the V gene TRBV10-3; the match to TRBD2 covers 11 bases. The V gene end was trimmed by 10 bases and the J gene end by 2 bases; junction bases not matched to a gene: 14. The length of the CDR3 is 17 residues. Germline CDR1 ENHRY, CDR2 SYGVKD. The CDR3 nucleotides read TGTGCCACAGTAGCGGGGGGGAATTTGGGTGACACAGATACGCAGTATTTT. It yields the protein CATVAGGNLGDTDTQYF.

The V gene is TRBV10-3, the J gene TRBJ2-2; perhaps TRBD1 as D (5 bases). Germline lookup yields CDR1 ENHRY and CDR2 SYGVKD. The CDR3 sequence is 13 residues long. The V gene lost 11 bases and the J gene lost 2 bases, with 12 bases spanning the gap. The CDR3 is CAARTKNTGELFF. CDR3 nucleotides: TGTGCCGCCCGGACAAAAAACACCGGGGAGCTGTTTTTT.

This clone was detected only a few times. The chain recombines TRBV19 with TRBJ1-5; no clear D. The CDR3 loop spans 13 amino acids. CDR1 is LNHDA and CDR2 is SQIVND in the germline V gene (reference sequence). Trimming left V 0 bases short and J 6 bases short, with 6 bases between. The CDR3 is CASSIDPVQPQHF. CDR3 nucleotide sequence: TGTGCCAGTAGTATAGATCCAGTTCAGCCCCAGCATTTT.

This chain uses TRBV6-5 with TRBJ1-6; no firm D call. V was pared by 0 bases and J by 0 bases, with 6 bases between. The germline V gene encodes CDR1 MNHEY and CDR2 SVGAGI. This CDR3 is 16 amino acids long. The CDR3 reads CASSYSGSSYNSPLHF. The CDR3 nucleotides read TGTGCCAGCAGTTACTCCGGTAGCTCCTATAATTCACCCCTCCACTTT.

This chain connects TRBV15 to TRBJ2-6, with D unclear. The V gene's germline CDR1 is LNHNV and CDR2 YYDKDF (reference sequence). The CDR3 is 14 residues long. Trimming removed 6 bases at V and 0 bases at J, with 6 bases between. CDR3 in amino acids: CATSVDSGANVLTF. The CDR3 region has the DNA TGTGCCACCAGTGTAGACTCTGGGGCCAACGTCCTGACTTTC.

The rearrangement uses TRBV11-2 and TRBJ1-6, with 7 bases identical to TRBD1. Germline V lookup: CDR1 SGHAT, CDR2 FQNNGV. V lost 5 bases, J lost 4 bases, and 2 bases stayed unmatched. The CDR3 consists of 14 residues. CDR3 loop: CASSRGQYNSPLHF. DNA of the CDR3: TGTGCCAGCAGCCGGGGACAGTATAATTCACCCCTCCACTTT.

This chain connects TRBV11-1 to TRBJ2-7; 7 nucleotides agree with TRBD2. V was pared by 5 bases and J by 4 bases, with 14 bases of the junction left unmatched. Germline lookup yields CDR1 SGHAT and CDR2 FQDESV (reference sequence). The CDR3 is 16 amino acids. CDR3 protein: CASSLLASGRHYEQYF. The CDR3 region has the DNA TGTGCCAGCAGCCTTCTAGCGTCCGGGAGGCATTACGAGCAGTACTTC.